This T cell receptor (beta chain) was obtained from a study of cytomegalovirus exposure and HLA in healthy donors. Profiled with immunoSEQ multiplex PCR; TCRdb holds only in-frame clones, not every one. The sample records about 160,000 clones, roughly 90% being singletons. The ends were cut back, 2 bases at V and 6 bases at J, with 14 bases in the middle. CDR3 size: 15 residues. Germline V lookup: CDR1 SGHVS, CDR2 FQNEAQ. The sequenced material came from PBMCs. The gene calls are TRBV7-8 and TRBJ2-1; D possibly corresponds to TRBD2 (6 bases). The source is a woman aged 25 to 45 in good health and CMV-seronegative. The DNA for the CDR3 is TGTGCCAGCAGCTTATCCGGGAGCATCCCCAATGAGCAGTTCTTC. Translation: CASSLSGSIPNEQFF.